A selection of T cell receptor beta chains follows, all from one sample in a study of CD8+ T cells in alopecia areata. Repertoires were generated with immunoSEQ multiplex PCR, while TCRdb's copy carries only in-frame clones and drops some. Seen here are about 190,000 clones, 45% to 65% observed once, and the top ten hold less than 0.8%. Sequencing used CD4+ T cells sorted from blood, obtained at week 4, from a patient treated with tofacitinib. The receptor source for this set is a human donor with alopecia areata. Both conserved end residues are part of each CDR3. The D gene is left open where the match is weak. Only some rows state a clone size, as once, few, many or a class for expanded clones.

j_call: TRBJ1-5; clone_size: .; v_call: TRBV30; d_call: .; cdr3_aa: CAWSPGRSNQPQHF; cdr3_nt: TGTGCCTGGAGTCCAGGGAGAAGCAATCAGCCCCAGCATTTT
j_call: TRBJ2-7; clone_size: few; v_call: TRBV2; d_call: .; cdr3_aa: CASRSSGTHKYF; cdr3_nt: TGTGCCAGCAGAAGTTCCGGGACCCACAAGTACTTC
j_call: TRBJ1-1; clone_size: few; v_call: TRBV9; d_call: .; cdr3_aa: CASSFEENTEAFF; cdr3_nt: TGTGCCAGCAGCTTCGAGGAGAACACTGAAGCTTTCTTT
j_call: TRBJ2-7; clone_size: .; v_call: TRBV4-2; d_call: TRBD1; cdr3_aa: CASSRTTRQGANEQYF; cdr3_nt: TGTGCCAGCAGCCGAACGACACGACAGGGGGCCAACGAGCAGTACTTC
j_call: TRBJ1-5; clone_size: .; v_call: TRBV28; d_call: TRBD1; cdr3_aa: CASNRGLGNQPQHF; cdr3_nt: TGTGCCAGCAACAGGGGGCTAGGCAATCAGCCCCAGCATTTT
j_call: TRBJ1-1; clone_size: .; v_call: TRBV6-5; d_call: .; cdr3_aa: CASSYSPVSTEAFF; cdr3_nt: TGTGCCAGCAGTTACTCCCCGGTCTCCACTGAAGCTTTCTTT
j_call: TRBJ1-2; clone_size: .; v_call: TRBV27; d_call: TRBD1; cdr3_aa: CASSFLQGRGPYGYTF; cdr3_nt: TGTGCCAGCAGTTTCCTCCAAGGGAGGGGGCCCTATGGCTACACCTTC
j_call: TRBJ2-5; clone_size: .; v_call: TRBV2; d_call: TRBD2; cdr3_aa: CARGSGVGETQYF; cdr3_nt: TGTGCCAGGGGAAGCGGGGTGGGGGAGACCCAGTACTTC
j_call: TRBJ1-1; clone_size: .; v_call: TRBV10-3; d_call: .; cdr3_aa: CAIKQQAPNTEAFF; cdr3_nt: TGTGCCATCAAGCAACAGGCCCCGAACACTGAAGCTTTCTTT
j_call: TRBJ2-1; clone_size: .; v_call: TRBV2; d_call: .; cdr3_aa: CASKRGEFNEQFF; cdr3_nt: TGTGCCAGCAAGAGGGGGGAGTTCAATGAGCAGTTCTTC
j_call: TRBJ2-1; clone_size: few; v_call: TRBV29-1; d_call: TRBD2; cdr3_aa: CSDRGLAVGEQFF; cdr3_nt: TGCAGCGATCGGGGACTAGCGGTTGGTGAGCAGTTCTTC
j_call: TRBJ2-7; clone_size: few; v_call: TRBV29-1; d_call: .; cdr3_aa: CSVSRGDGYEQYF; cdr3_nt: TGCAGCGTAAGCAGGGGGGACGGATACGAGCAGTACTTC
j_call: TRBJ2-6; clone_size: once; v_call: TRBV28; d_call: .; cdr3_aa: CASSLVGRVSGANVLTF; cdr3_nt: TGTGCCAGCAGTTTAGTCGGCCGGGTTTCTGGGGCCAACGTCCTGACTTTC
j_call: TRBJ1-5; clone_size: .; v_call: TRBV6-5; d_call: .; cdr3_aa: CASIQTGPNQPQHF; cdr3_nt: TGTGCCAGCATCCAGACCGGCCCGAATCAGCCCCAGCATTTT
j_call: TRBJ2-7; clone_size: .; v_call: TRBV5-1; d_call: TRBD2; cdr3_aa: CASQTSGDSYEQYF; cdr3_nt: TGCGCCAGTCAGACTAGCGGGGACTCCTACGAGCAGTACTTC
j_call: TRBJ2-1; clone_size: .; v_call: TRBV15; d_call: .; cdr3_aa: CATSRVQTVYFNEQFF; cdr3_nt: TGTGCCACCAGCAGAGTCCAAACAGTTTACTTCAATGAGCAGTTCTTC
j_call: TRBJ1-2; clone_size: .; v_call: TRBV9; d_call: .; cdr3_aa: CASSAHSIGGYTF; cdr3_nt: TGTGCCAGCAGCGCTCACAGCATTGGCGGCTACACCTTC
j_call: TRBJ2-3; clone_size: few; v_call: TRBV30; d_call: TRBD2; cdr3_aa: CAWRGGTGTDTQYF; cdr3_nt: TGTGCTTGGAGGGGAGGGACCGGCACAGATACGCAGTATTTT
j_call: TRBJ1-1; clone_size: .; v_call: TRBV30; d_call: .; cdr3_aa: CAFKRTANTEAFF; cdr3_nt: TGTGCCTTCAAACGGACGGCGAACACTGAAGCTTTCTTT
j_call: TRBJ1-1; clone_size: .; v_call: TRBV29-1; d_call: .; cdr3_aa: CSVRTDMNTEAFF; cdr3_nt: TGCAGCGTCCGGACAGACATGAACACTGAAGCTTTCTTT
j_call: TRBJ2-7; clone_size: .; v_call: TRBV5-1; d_call: .; cdr3_aa: CASSLVGGSVEQYF; cdr3_nt: TGCGCCAGCAGCTTGGTTGGAGGGTCGGTCGAGCAGTACTTC
j_call: TRBJ1-2; clone_size: .; v_call: TRBV4-1; d_call: .; cdr3_aa: CASKRQGDYGYTF; cdr3_nt: TGCGCCAGCAAGCGGCAGGGTGACTATGGCTACACCTTC
j_call: TRBJ2-3; clone_size: .; v_call: TRBV4-1; d_call: .; cdr3_aa: CASSQAPWPGRQYF; cdr3_nt: TGCGCCAGCAGCCAAGCCCCGTGGCCCGGGCGGCAGTATTTT
j_call: TRBJ2-1; clone_size: .; v_call: TRBV11-3; d_call: .; cdr3_aa: CASSIGTGPGAEQFF; cdr3_nt: TGTGCCAGCAGCATCGGGACTGGCCCCGGGGCTGAGCAGTTCTTC
j_call: TRBJ2-7; clone_size: .; v_call: TRBV5-4; d_call: .; cdr3_aa: CASSLANGVSYEQYF; cdr3_nt: TGTGCCAGCAGCTTGGCCAATGGAGTCTCCTACGAGCAGTACTTC
j_call: TRBJ2-2; clone_size: .; v_call: TRBV27; d_call: TRBD2; cdr3_aa: CASSFLGTSGNTGELFF; cdr3_nt: TGTGCCAGCAGTTTTTTAGGGACTAGCGGGAACACCGGGGAGCTGTTTTTT
j_call: TRBJ2-7; clone_size: .; v_call: TRBV30; d_call: .; cdr3_aa: CAWADTYEQYF; cdr3_nt: TGTGCCTGGGCTGACACGTACGAGCAGTACTTC
j_call: TRBJ2-7; clone_size: .; v_call: TRBV20-1; d_call: .; cdr3_aa: CSATSRGEQYF; cdr3_nt: TGCAGTGCTACCTCTCGGGGCGAGCAGTACTTC
j_call: TRBJ2-1; clone_size: once; v_call: TRBV29-1; d_call: .; cdr3_aa: CSVGAGLDYNEQFF; cdr3_nt: TGCAGCGTTGGGGCGGGGCTGGATTACAATGAGCAGTTCTTC
j_call: TRBJ2-1; clone_size: few; v_call: TRBV7-3; d_call: TRBD2; cdr3_aa: CASSPNSGNLFSEQFF; cdr3_nt: TGTGCCAGCAGCCCCAATAGCGGGAACCTGTTTTCGGAGCAGTTCTTC
j_call: TRBJ1-2; clone_size: .; v_call: TRBV29-1; d_call: TRBD1; cdr3_aa: CSVDQDRERSYGYTF; cdr3_nt: TGCAGCGTTGACCAAGACAGGGAACGGAGCTATGGCTACACCTTC
j_call: TRBJ2-5; clone_size: .; v_call: TRBV30; d_call: .; cdr3_aa: CAWGSTRETQYF; cdr3_nt: TGTGCCTGGGGGTCCACGAGAGAGACCCAGTACTTC
j_call: TRBJ2-7; clone_size: .; v_call: TRBV28; d_call: TRBD1; cdr3_aa: CASSRDRGYYEQYF; cdr3_nt: TGTGCCAGCAGTAGGGACAGGGGGTACTACGAGCAGTACTTC
j_call: TRBJ2-4; clone_size: .; v_call: TRBV29-1; d_call: .; cdr3_aa: CSFKGRSDANIQYF; cdr3_nt: TGCAGCTTCAAGGGGCGCAGCGATGCAAACATTCAGTACTTC
j_call: TRBJ2-1; clone_size: .; v_call: TRBV7-2; d_call: TRBD2; cdr3_aa: CASSRSGSWNEQFF; cdr3_nt: TGTGCCAGCAGCAGAAGCGGGAGTTGGAATGAGCAGTTCTTC
j_call: TRBJ2-3; clone_size: few; v_call: TRBV7-2; d_call: .; cdr3_aa: CASSLSTDTQYF; cdr3_nt: TGTGCCAGCAGCTTGTCCACAGATACGCAGTATTTT
j_call: TRBJ1-2; clone_size: few; v_call: TRBV29-1; d_call: TRBD1; cdr3_aa: CSVGQGLGGYTF; cdr3_nt: TGCAGCGTGGGACAGGGCTTAGGAGGCTACACCTTC
j_call: TRBJ2-1; clone_size: few; v_call: TRBV5-1; d_call: TRBD1; cdr3_aa: CASSFNRGREQFF; cdr3_nt: TGCGCCAGCAGCTTCAACAGGGGGCGAGAGCAGTTCTTC
j_call: TRBJ2-6; clone_size: once; v_call: TRBV6-1; d_call: .; cdr3_aa: CASKGGAGANVLTF; cdr3_nt: TGTGCCAGCAAAGGCGGGGCCGGGGCCAACGTCCTGACTTTC
j_call: TRBJ2-5; clone_size: .; v_call: TRBV29-1; d_call: .; cdr3_aa: CSVVPKSSTQYF; cdr3_nt: TGCAGCGTTGTTCCCAAAAGTAGCACCCAGTACTTC
j_call: TRBJ2-5; clone_size: few; v_call: TRBV5-5; d_call: .; cdr3_aa: CASTMSGQETQYF; cdr3_nt: TGTGCCAGCACCATGTCGGGGCAAGAGACCCAGTACTTC
j_call: TRBJ2-1; clone_size: few; v_call: TRBV30; d_call: .; cdr3_aa: CAQQTGHEQFF; cdr3_nt: TGTGCCCAACAAACCGGGCATGAGCAGTTCTTC
j_call: TRBJ2-5; clone_size: few; v_call: TRBV9; d_call: .; cdr3_aa: CASSVQGLPQETQYF; cdr3_nt: TGTGCCAGCAGCGTACAGGGACTTCCACAAGAGACCCAGTACTTC
j_call: TRBJ2-3; clone_size: .; v_call: TRBV29-1; d_call: TRBD2; cdr3_aa: CSETSGGYTDTQYF; cdr3_nt: TGCAGTGAAACTAGCGGCGGGTACACAGATACGCAGTATTTT
j_call: TRBJ1-1; clone_size: .; v_call: TRBV5-1; d_call: TRBD1; cdr3_aa: CASSSMGQGTNTEAFF; cdr3_nt: TGCGCCAGCAGCTCTATGGGACAGGGCACCAACACTGAAGCTTTCTTT
j_call: TRBJ2-3; clone_size: .; v_call: TRBV29-1; d_call: .; cdr3_aa: CSVPRGTDTQYF; cdr3_nt: TGCAGCGTCCCGCGCGGCACAGATACGCAGTATTTT
j_call: TRBJ2-5; clone_size: .; v_call: TRBV27; d_call: .; cdr3_aa: CASRAWGQEETQYF; cdr3_nt: TGTGCCAGCAGGGCCTGGGGACAAGAAGAGACCCAGTACTTC
j_call: TRBJ1-5; clone_size: once; v_call: TRBV30; d_call: .; cdr3_aa: CAWSLPRTGGRNQPQHF; cdr3_nt: TGTGCCTGGAGTCTACCCAGGACGGGCGGGCGGAATCAGCCCCAGCATTTT
j_call: TRBJ2-5; clone_size: .; v_call: TRBV7-2; d_call: .; cdr3_aa: CASSLARLESQYF; cdr3_nt: TGTGCCAGCAGCTTAGCGCGACTAGAGTCCCAGTACTTC